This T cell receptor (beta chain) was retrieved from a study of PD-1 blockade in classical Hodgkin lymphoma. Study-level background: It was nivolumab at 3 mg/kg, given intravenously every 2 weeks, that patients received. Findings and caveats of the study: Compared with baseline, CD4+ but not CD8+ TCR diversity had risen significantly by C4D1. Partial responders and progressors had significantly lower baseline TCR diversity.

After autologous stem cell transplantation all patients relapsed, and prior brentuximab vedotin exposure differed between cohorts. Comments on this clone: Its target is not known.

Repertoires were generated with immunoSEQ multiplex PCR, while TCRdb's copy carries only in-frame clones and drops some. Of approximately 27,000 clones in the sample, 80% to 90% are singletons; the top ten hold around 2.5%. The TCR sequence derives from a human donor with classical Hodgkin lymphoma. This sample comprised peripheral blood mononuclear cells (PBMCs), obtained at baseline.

CDR3 loop: CASSLSLESQYF. As DNA, the CDR3 is TGTGCCAGCAGCCTATCGTTGGAGTCGCAGTATTTT. The genes are TRBV7-9 and TRBJ2-3; no definite D call. Looked up from germline, CDR1 is SEHNR and CDR2 is FQNEAQ (reference sequence). Trimming pared 5 bases from V and 10 bases from J, leaving 13 bases between. The CDR3 runs 12 residues.